This TCR beta chain appears in the sequencing data of a study of T-cell reconstitution after alpha-beta-depleted transplantation in children. Per the germline V gene, CDR1 is MNHEY and CDR2 is SMNVEV (reference sequence). The CDR3 spans 15 residues. V gave up 5 bases and J gave up 0 bases, with 11 bases separating them. During its preparation, the TCRbeta library received unique molecular identifiers. TCRdb independently ran MiXCR on the PCR reads; one entry per CDR3 protein. Of hundreds of thousands of distinct CDR3 sequences in the sample, under 9.5% were seen once. The origin of this receptor is a human donor who donated a stem cell graft to a child with acute lymphoblastic leukemia. The rearrangement joins TRBV27 to TRBJ1-5; the D gene is possibly TRBD1 (5 bases). The sample in question was PBMCs from the stem cell graft donor, obtained from the stem cell graft. As DNA, the CDR3 is TGTGCCAGCAGTGGGGCCGGCGATAGCAATCAGCCCCAGCATTTT. It translates to CASSGAGDSNQPQHF.